The 17 T cell receptor beta chains in this list originate from one sample, sequenced in a study of identical twins. TCRdb re-derived calls from the 5' RACE reads in MiXCR, one entry per CDR3 protein. This table holds around 510,000 distinct CDR3 sequences, around an eighth found once. These same records also appear under a second study, on yellow fever vaccine responses in identical twins.

Sample: CD4+ T cells sorted from blood. The receptors derive from a young woman in good health.

This chain uses TRBV3-1 with TRBJ2-6, with a tentative D call TRBD1 (6 bases). The V end lost 4 bases, the J end lost 0 bases, and 16 bases lay between the germline ends. There are 18 residues in the CDR3. CDR1 is LGHDT, CDR2 YNNKEL, per germline (reference sequence). CDR3 amino acids: CASSRTTGFNSGANVLTF. CDR3 coding DNA: TGTGCCAGCAGCCGAACCACAGGGTTCAACTCTGGGGCCAACGTCCTGACTTTC.

This clonotype showed up just a few times. The chain employs TRBV20-1 and TRBJ2-7; 7 bases are a match to TRBD2. The CDR3 consists of 13 residues. With 5 bases clipped from V and 2 bases from J, the junction kept 6 bases outside the gene matches. Germline values: CDR1 DFQATT, CDR2 SNEGSKA (reference sequence). The CDR3 region has the DNA TGCAGTGCTGGAAGGGAGGGAGCCTACGAGCAGTACTTC. Its translation: CSAGREGAYEQYF.

This clonotype was seen many times. The V and J genes are TRBV12-3 or TRBV12-4 and TRBJ2-3; 9 bases fit TRBD2. The junction had 1 base not matched to a gene; V was cut back by 2 bases and J by 1 base. The CDR3 runs 15 residues. CDR3 amino acids: CASSLPSGGTDTQYF. DNA of the CDR3: TGTGCCAGCAGTTTACCTAGCGGGGGCACAGATACGCAGTATTTT.

The rearrangement uses TRBV20-1 and TRBJ2-5; no clear D gene. V gave up 4 bases and J gave up 3 bases, with 3 bases separating them. Germline loops: CDR1 DFQATT, CDR2 SNEGSKA (reference sequence). The length of the CDR3 is 10 residues. The CDR3 here is CSATEETQYF. CDR3 sequence (DNA): TGCAGTGCTACAGAAGAGACCCAGTACTTC.

The chain combines TRBV15 with TRBJ2-3, with D hard to call. The CDR3 is made up of 16 amino acids. Germline V CDR1 and CDR2: LNHNV, YYDKDF (reference sequence). V was trimmed by 0 bases and J by 2 bases, leaving 12 bases between them. As DNA, the CDR3 is TGTGCCACCAGCAGAGATGCGGCTAACCCCACAGATACGCAGTATTTT. This gives the protein CATSRDAANPTDTQYF.

This clonotype has a handful of counts. V usage is TRBV5-5 and J usage is TRBJ2-5, with 9 bases lining up with TRBD1. Germline V CDR1 and CDR2: SGHKS, YYEKEE (reference sequence). This CDR3 has 18 amino acids. The ends lost 4 bases at V and 5 bases at J; junction bases unmatched: 18. DNA for the CDR3: TGTGCCAGCAGCAGGACAGGGGCGCCTTCAATAAGCGGGGAGACCCAGTACTTC. Translated, it gives CASSRTGAPSISGETQYF.

The chain has TRBV12-3 or TRBV12-4 and TRBJ2-7; D is possibly TRBD1 or TRBD2 (5 bases each). This CDR3 contains 15 residues. V was trimmed by 5 bases and J by 3 bases, leaving 17 bases between them. The CDR3 DNA follows: TGTGCCAGCAGTCCAGTCGCAAGAGGGGACTACGAGCAGTACTTC. Translated, it gives CASSPVARGDYEQYF.

This clonotype was seen a handful of times. The chain employs TRBV11-2 and TRBJ1-4; a possible D gene is TRBD1 (5 bases). Deletions cut 1 base from V and 10 bases from J, with 13 bases between. Germline lookup yields CDR1 SGHAT and CDR2 FQNNGV. This CDR3 has 14 amino acids. The DNA of the CDR3 is TGTGCCAGCAGCTTAGTCCTCTCCGGGGGAAAACTGTTTTTT. Encoded protein: CASSLVLSGGKLFF. The variable domain in full, with the rest retrieved from reference TRBV11-2 and TRBJ1-4, is EAGVAQSPRYKIIEKRQSVAFWCNPISGHATLYWYQQILGQGPKLLIQFQNNGVVDDSQLPKDRFSAERLKGVDSTLKIQPAKLEDSAVYLCASSLVLSGGKLFFGSGTQLSVL.

This clonotype was counted between two and nine times. The DNA for the CDR3 is TGTGCCAGCAGCTCTTCTCCCGGAGGGTACCAAGAGACCCAGTACTTC. It is translated as CASSSSPGGYQETQYF. The chain couples TRBV7-9 to TRBJ2-5; D is possibly TRBD2 (6 bases). The CDR3 sequence is 16 residues long. V shed 4 bases and J shed 0 bases, with 15 bases lying between them. Germline V gene lookup returns CDR1 SEHNR and CDR2 FQNEAQ (reference sequence).

This clonotype was found many times. The chain recombines TRBV7-2 with TRBJ1-5; 10 bases fit TRBD1. This CDR3 has 15 residues. Trimming cost V 5 bases and J 4 bases; bases outside gene matches: 5. Germline CDR1 and CDR2: SGHTA and FQGNSA. The CDR3 sequence is CASSPGQGMNQPQHF. The CDR3 bases are TGTGCCAGCAGCCCGGGACAGGGGATGAATCAGCCCCAGCATTTT.

The genes are TRBV25-1 and TRBJ2-3; D unresolved. The CDR3 consists of 13 residues. Trimming took off 4 bases at V and 4 bases at J, with 9 bases between the two ends. Germline assignment: CDR1 MGHDK and CDR2 SYGVNS. The DNA for the CDR3 is TGTGCCAGCAGTGCTATTGGGGCAGATACGCAGTATTTT. Its protein product is CASSAIGADTQYF.

The chain carries TRBV7-6 and TRBJ2-7, with TRBD1 matching over 11 bases. CDR3 length equals 14 residues. Germline V gene lookup returns CDR1 SGHVS and CDR2 FNYEAQ. The ends lost 5 bases at V and 6 bases at J; junction bases unmatched: 6. The CDR3 protein is CASSLGQGAVEQYF. DNA of the CDR3: TGTGCCAGCAGCCTCGGACAGGGGGCTGTCGAGCAGTACTTC.

This clonotype has more than one count but fewer than ten. The chain employs TRBV20-1 and TRBJ2-5, with unresolved D. The CDR3 covers 13 residues. Trimming left V 3 bases short and J 2 bases short, with 10 bases between. The germline CDR1 and CDR2 sequences are DFQATT and SNEGSKA (reference sequence). The CDR3 reads CSASFQVQETQYF. The DNA of the CDR3 is TGCAGTGCTAGCTTTCAAGTGCAAGAGACCCAGTACTTC.

The table lists this clonotype with a few counts. The chain links TRBV18 to TRBJ1-4, with D unclear. Germline assignment: CDR1 KGHSH and CDR2 LQKENI. CDR3 length: 14 residues. The germline V and J ends were trimmed by 4 bases and 5 bases, with 11 bases remaining between them. The CDR3 is CASSRGTENEKLFF. The CDR3 bases are TGTGCCAGCTCACGGGGAACCGAAAATGAAAAACTGTTTTTT. Based on the CDR3 plus reference TRBV18 and TRBJ1-4, the full variable domain is NAGVMQNPRHLVRRRGQEARLRCSPMKGHSHVYWYRQLPEEGLKFMVYLQKENIIDESGMPKERFSAEFPKEGPSILRIQQVVRGDSAAYFCASSRGTENEKLFFGSGTQLSVL.

The chain employs TRBV5-1 and TRBJ2-3; D remains unclear. Trimming shortened V by 2 bases and J by 0 bases, and 13 bases separated the two germline ends. Germline V CDR1 and CDR2: SGHRS, YFSETQ. The CDR3 sequence is 16 residues long. Here the CDR3 DNA reads TGCGCCAGCAGCTTTCGGCGCCAGTCTAGCACAGATACGCAGTATTTT. Its protein is CASSFRRQSSTDTQYF.

This clonotype has only a few counts. The CDR3 here is CASSYRRGRTGELFF. The CDR3 nucleotides are TGTGCCAGCAGTTACAGGCGGGGTAGGACCGGGGAGCTGTTTTTT. The chain has TRBV6-5 and TRBJ2-2; TRBD2 might be the D (6 bases). CDR3 length: 15 residues. Germline lookup yields CDR1 MNHEY and CDR2 SVGAGI. Trimming pared 2 bases from V and 5 bases from J, leaving 12 bases between.

This chain joins TRBV2 and TRBJ2-3, with TRBD1 as a possible D gene (6 bases). Germline V gives CDR1 SNHLY, CDR2 FYNNEI. The V and J ends lost 6 bases and 4 bases respectively, with 17 bases between them. There are 15 residues in the CDR3. CDR3 DNA sequence: TGTGCCAGCAGGGAACAGGGTGTTGGAGCAGATACGCAGTATTTT. The encoded protein is CASREQGVGADTQYF.